The sequence of this T cell receptor beta chain was determined in a study of T cell changes during pregnancy in multiple sclerosis. Assay: immunoSEQ multiplex PCR; the TCRdb copy retains only in-frame clones and omits some. The sample includes tens of thousands of clones, roughly nine tenths of them seen just once. In germline, CDR1 is MGHRA, CDR2 YSYEKL. This CDR3 region has 17 residues. Trimming took 3 bases from V and 0 from J; bases not matched to a gene: 9. The TCR comes from a female donor in good health, enrolled as a control in a pregnancy study. The chain is built from TRBV4-1 and TRBJ2-5; TRBD1 agrees at 8 bases. This sample comprised peripheral blood, obtained in the first trimester of pregnancy. The CDR3 DNA is TGCGCCAGCAGCCACAACCAGGGGGCGAGAGACCAAGAGACCCAGTACTTC. Translation gives CASSHNQGARDQETQYF.